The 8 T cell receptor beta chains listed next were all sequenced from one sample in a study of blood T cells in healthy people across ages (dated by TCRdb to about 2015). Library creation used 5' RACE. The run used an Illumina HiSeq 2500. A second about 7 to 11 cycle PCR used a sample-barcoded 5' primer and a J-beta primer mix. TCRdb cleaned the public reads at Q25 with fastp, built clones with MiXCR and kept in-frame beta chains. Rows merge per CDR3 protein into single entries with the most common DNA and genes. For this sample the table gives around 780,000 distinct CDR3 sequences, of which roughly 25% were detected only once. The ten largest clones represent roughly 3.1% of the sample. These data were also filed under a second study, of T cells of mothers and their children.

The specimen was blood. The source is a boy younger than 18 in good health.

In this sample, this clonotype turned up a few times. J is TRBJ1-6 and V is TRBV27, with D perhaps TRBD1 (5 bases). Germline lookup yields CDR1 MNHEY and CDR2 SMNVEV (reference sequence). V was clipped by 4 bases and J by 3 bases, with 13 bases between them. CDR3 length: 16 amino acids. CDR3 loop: CASSSPGRNYNSPLHF. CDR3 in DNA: TGTGCCAGCAGTTCACCGGGACGGAACTATAATTCACCCCTCCACTTT.

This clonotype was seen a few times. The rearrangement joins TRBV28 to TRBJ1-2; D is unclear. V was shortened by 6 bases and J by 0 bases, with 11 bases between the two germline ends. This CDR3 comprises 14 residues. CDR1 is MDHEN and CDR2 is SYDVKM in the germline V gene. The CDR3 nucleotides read TGTGCCAGCAGACCACCCCAAGCTAACTATGGCTACACCTTC. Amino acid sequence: CASRPPQANYGYTF.

The CDR3 DNA reads TGTGCCAGCAGTACAGGAAGAGCTGGCGCAGATACGCAGTATTTT. Translating it yields CASSTGRAGADTQYF. V gene TRBV28 combines with J gene TRBJ2-3; possible D gene TRBD1, 5 bases. The ends were cut back, 5 bases at V and 4 bases at J, with 16 bases in the middle. There are 15 residues in the CDR3. Germline CDR1 is MDHEN and CDR2 is SYDVKM.

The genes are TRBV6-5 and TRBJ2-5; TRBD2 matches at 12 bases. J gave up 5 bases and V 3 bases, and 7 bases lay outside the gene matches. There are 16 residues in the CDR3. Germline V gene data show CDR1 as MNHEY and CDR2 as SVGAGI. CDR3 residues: CASSYRLAGAYETQYF. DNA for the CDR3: TGTGCCAGCAGTTATAGACTAGCGGGGGCTTATGAGACCCAGTACTTC.

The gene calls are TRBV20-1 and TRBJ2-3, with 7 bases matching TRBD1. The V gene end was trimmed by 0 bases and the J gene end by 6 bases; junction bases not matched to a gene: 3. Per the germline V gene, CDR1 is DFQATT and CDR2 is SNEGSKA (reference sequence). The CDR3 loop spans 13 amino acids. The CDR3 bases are TGCAGTGCTAGAGAAGGGACAGAGGATACGCAGTATTTT. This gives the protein CSAREGTEDTQYF.

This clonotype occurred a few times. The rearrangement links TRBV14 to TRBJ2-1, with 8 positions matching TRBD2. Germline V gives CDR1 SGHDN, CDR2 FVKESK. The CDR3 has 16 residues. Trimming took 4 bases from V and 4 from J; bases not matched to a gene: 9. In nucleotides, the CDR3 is TGTGCCAGCAGCCCCCCCGTAGCGGGATTTTACAATGAGCAGTTCTTC. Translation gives CASSPPVAGFYNEQFF.

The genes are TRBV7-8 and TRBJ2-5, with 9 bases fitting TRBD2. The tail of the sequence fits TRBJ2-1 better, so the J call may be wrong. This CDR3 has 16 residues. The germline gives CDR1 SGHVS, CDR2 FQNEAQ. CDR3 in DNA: TGTGCCAGCAGTCCCCACAGCGGGGGGAAGGTCAATGAGCAGTTCTTC. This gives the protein CASSPHSGGKVNEQFF.

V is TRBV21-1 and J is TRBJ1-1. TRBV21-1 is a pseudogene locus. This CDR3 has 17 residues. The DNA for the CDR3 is TGTGCCAGCATCCAAGGGGAGGGTGGACCCGCGAACACTGAAGCTTTCTTT. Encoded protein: CASIQGEGGPANTEAFF.